One T cell receptor (beta chain) is described in this entry. Its specificity is unknown. Some clones are missing from TCRdb's copy, which holds only in-frame ones; the method was immunoSEQ multiplex PCR. This table has 35,000 to 40,000 clones, 90% to 95% appearing once. This entry is derived from a study of regulatory dendritic cells for organ transplantation. The CDR3 consists of 19 residues. V lost 0 bases to trimming and J lost 1 base; unmatched junction nucleotides: 9. Germline V gene lookup returns CDR1 SGHTS and CDR2 YDEGEE. CD4+ or CD8+ T cells were sorted as naive CD45RA+ or memory CD45RO+. Study-wide results and caveats: Of resting T cell subsets, memory CD8+ had the most alloreactive clonotypes. Regulatory dendritic cells appeared to expand memory CD8+ clones less than mature ones.

The chain couples TRBV5-8 to TRBJ1-6; 8 bases agree with TRBD1. This receptor was obtained from a human donor in good health. Sample: naive CD8+ T cells from blood. Sample subset: CD45RA+ naive T cells. The CDR3 DNA reads TGTGCCAGCAGCTTGGGCCAGGGGGCCCTCCGGTCCTATAATTCACCCCTCCACTTT. This sequence encodes CASSLGQGALRSYNSPLHF. Using reference TRBV5-8 and TRBJ1-6 for the parts outside the CDR3, the full variable domain is EAGVTQSPTHLIKTRGQQATLRCSPISGHTSVYWYQQALGLGLQFLLWYDEGEERNRGNFPPRFSGRQFPNYSSELNVNALELEDSALYLCASSLGQGALRSYNSPLHFGNGTRLTVT.